Each of the 14 T cell receptor beta chains below was sequenced from the same sample in a study of immune cell composition in non-small cell lung cancer. The assay was immunoSEQ multiplex PCR, and TCRdb's table has in-frame clones only and misses some. This sample yields over 12,000 clones, of which under 75% are seen a single time; around 8% belongs to the top ten. The sample consisted of lung tumor tissue. These receptors all come from a human donor with non-small cell lung cancer.

The chain joins TRBV5-1 to TRBJ1-2, with 10 bases aligning to TRBD1. The CDR3 covers 15 residues. After removal of 0 bases from V and 3 bases from J, the junction contained 2 bases not matched to a gene. Germline CDR1 SGHRS, CDR2 YFSETQ. CDR3 in DNA: TGCGCCAGCAGCTTGGGGACAGGGGGATACTATGGCTACACCTTC. This gives the protein CASSLGTGGYYGYTF.

The chain links TRBV19 to TRBJ2-2, with TRBD2 matching 11 bases. The V and J ends lost 6 bases and 3 bases, in that order; junction bases with no gene match: 6. Germline CDR1 and CDR2: LNHDA and SQIVND (reference sequence). The CDR3 runs 16 residues. As DNA, the CDR3 is TGTGCCAGTAGAACTAGCGGGGGCGCGGACACCGGGGAGCTGTTTTTT. Amino acids: CASRTSGGADTGELFF. The full variable domain, in which reference TRBV19 and TRBJ2-2 provide the parts outside the CDR3, is DGGITQSPKYLFRKEGQNVTLSCEQNLNHDAMYWYRQDPGQGLRLIYYSQIVNDFQKGDIAEGYSVSREKKESFPLTVTSAQKNPTAFYLCASRTSGGADTGELFFGEGSRLTVL.

The V gene is TRBV7-2, the J gene TRBJ2-5; D might be TRBD1 (5 bases). CDR1 and CDR2 from the germline V gene are SGHTA and FQGNSA. The CDR3 covers 15 residues. The ends were cut back, 0 bases at V and 5 bases at J, with 13 bases in the middle. CDR3 DNA: TGTGCCAGCAGCTTAGCGGCTAGGGGTGGGGAGACCCAGTACTTC. It encodes CASSLAARGGETQYF.

J is TRBJ1-4 and V is TRBV30, with 7 positions matching TRBD1. The CDR3 is made up of 15 amino acids. The V segment lost 0 bases and the J segment 7 bases; nucleotides outside the gene matches: 8. The germline V gene encodes CDR1 GTSNPN and CDR2 SVGIG (reference sequence). CDR3 region: CAWSVLGAGGEKLFF. CDR3 DNA: TGTGCCTGGAGTGTACTCGGGGCAGGGGGTGAAAAACTGTTTTTT.

This clone has more than one count but fewer than ten. This sequence joins TRBV4-1 and TRBJ1-1; D not resolved. Germline V CDR1 and CDR2: MGHRA, YSYEKL. With 4 bases removed from V and 8 bases from J, the gap between germline ends came to 17 bases. The CDR3 totals 14 residues. CDR3 in amino acids: CASSPPALPGEAFF. CDR3 coding DNA: TGCGCCAGCAGCCCACCGGCCCTCCCGGGGGAAGCTTTCTTT.

This chain links TRBV5-4 with TRBJ2-5; D perhaps matches TRBD1 (7 bases). Per the germline V gene, CDR1 is SGHNT and CDR2 is YYREEE (reference sequence). The V and J ends lost 0 bases and 7 bases respectively, with 19 bases between them. CDR3 length: 16 amino acids. In nucleotides, the CDR3 is TGTGCCAGCAGCTTGGAGGGGGCGGGGAAGGGCGGGACCCAGTACTTC. Its protein is CASSLEGAGKGGTQYF.

The chain couples TRBV18 to TRBJ2-3, with 9 bases lining up with TRBD2. The CDR3 covers 16 residues. J was trimmed by 2 bases and V by 3 bases; bases with no gene match: 6. CDR1 and CDR2 (germline): KGHSH, LQKENI. CDR3 in amino acids: CASSPSGGLPTDTQYF. The DNA for the CDR3 is TGTGCCAGCTCACCTAGCGGGGGCCTACCCACAGATACGCAGTATTTT.

V usage is TRBV5-1 and J usage is TRBJ1-2; 9 bases line up with TRBD1. The ends lost 0 bases at V and 7 bases at J; junction bases unmatched: 10. The CDR3 length is 16 residues. Germline values: CDR1 SGHRS, CDR2 YFSETQ. The chain's CDR3 is CASSLALTGGLVGYTF. The DNA for the CDR3 is TGCGCCAGCAGCTTGGCCCTCACAGGGGGCCTTGTTGGCTACACCTTC.

The chain combines TRBV9 with TRBJ2-7; 9 bases map to TRBD1. The CDR3 sequence is 14 residues long. Germline CDR1 reads SGDLS; CDR2 reads YYNGEE. The junction had 5 bases not matched to a gene; V was cut back by 4 bases and J by 3 bases. CDR3 sequence (DNA): TGTGCCAGCAGCAAACAGGGGGCCGACTACGAGCAGTACTTC. As protein: CASSKQGADYEQYF.

This clone was counted a few times. V and J are TRBV27 and TRBJ2-7; 13 positions match TRBD2. The CDR3 has 18 residues. Germline V CDR1 and CDR2: MNHEY, SMNVEV (reference sequence). V trimming: 5 bases; J trimming: 4 bases; junction bases outside the gene matches: 14. The DNA of the CDR3 is TGTGCCAGCAGTCCTTTCTCCGGGACTAGCGGGATCACTTACGAGCAGTACTTC. Its protein is CASSPFSGTSGITYEQYF.

This clone was recorded a few times. This chain joins TRBV29-1 and TRBJ2-4; 8 bases map to TRBD2. The CDR3 extends over 12 amino acids. The trim removed 6 bases at V and 8 bases at J, leaving 6 bases unmatched. The germline V gene encodes CDR1 SQVTM and CDR2 ANQGSEA. The CDR3 nucleotides are TGCAGCGTACGAGTCGGGAGGGACATTCAGTACTTC. Its translation is CSVRVGRDIQYF.

This chain joins TRBV6-5 and TRBJ2-1, with 7 bases identical to TRBD2. CDR3 length equals 16 residues. The ends lost 1 base at V and 10 bases at J; junction bases unmatched: 13. The germline V gene has CDR1 MNHEY and CDR2 SVGAGI. In nucleotides, the CDR3 is TGTGCCAGCAGTTACTTCTCTCGGGGGGATTCTCAGGAGCAGTTCTTC. It specifies CASSYFSRGDSQEQFF.

V usage is TRBV9 and J usage is TRBJ2-7; 8 bases agree with TRBD1. The V and J ends lost 0 bases and 3 bases, in that order; junction bases with no gene match: 5. The CDR3 loop spans 15 amino acids. Germline V CDR1 and CDR2: SGDLS, YYNGEE. CDR3: CASSVAVGQGYEQYF. The CDR3 DNA reads as TGTGCCAGCAGCGTAGCTGTTGGACAGGGCTACGAGCAGTACTTC.

This clone was detected a few times. This chain joins TRBV27 and TRBJ1-5; D remains ambiguous. V was clipped by 2 bases and J by 6 bases, with 11 bases between them. The CDR3 is 14 residues long. In germline, CDR1 is MNHEY, CDR2 SMNVEV (reference sequence). The CDR3 DNA reads as TGTGCCAGCAGTTTAAATTCGGGTGGTCAGCCCCAGCATTTT. Its translation: CASSLNSGGQPQHF.